This TCR beta chain appears in the sequencing data of a study of graft-versus-host responses after intestinal transplantation. Sequencing used immunoSEQ multiplex PCR; TCRdb keeps in-frame clones, though not all of them. The data show just under 65,000 clones, with roughly nine tenths seen just once and roughly 1.5% held by the top ten. Germline lookup yields CDR1 SGDLS and CDR2 YYNGEE. The V gene end was trimmed by 3 bases and the J gene end by 10 bases; junction bases not matched to a gene: 9. CDR3 size: 14 residues. Comment on this clone: Its antigen is undetermined.

The specimen comprised unstimulated CD8+ T cells sorted from spleen or lymph node cells, sampled before transplant. This chain links TRBV9 with TRBJ1-1; 10 positions agree with TRBD1. The clonotype comes from a human donor who was the organ donor for an intestinal transplant. Here the CDR3 reads CASSGGTGATAAFF. The CDR3 DNA is TGTGCCAGCAGCGGAGGGACAGGGGCTACCGCAGCTTTCTTT.